This record concerns one T cell receptor beta chain sequence. Generated by immunoSEQ multiplex PCR, the TCRdb table keeps only in-frame clones and is missing some. The data contain about 180,000 clones, approximately 90% of them seen just once; the ten biggest clones take up around 1.9%. CDR3 size: 13 residues. CDR1 is SGHNT and CDR2 is YENEEA in the germline V gene. The V segment lost 5 bases and the J segment 4 bases; nucleotides outside the gene matches: 4. These data come from a study of blood T cell repertoires in COVID-19. Study at large: The study drew acute and convalescent COVID-19 samples from the United States, Italy and Spain.

This chain joins TRBV11-3 and TRBJ1-1, with TRBD1 identical over 7 bases. The source is a young man who had recovered from COVID-19. Sequencing was done on a sample of peripheral blood. This chain's CDR3 is CASSDRVSTEAFF. The CDR3 nucleotides read TGTGCCAGCAGCGACAGGGTTTCCACTGAAGCTTTCTTT.